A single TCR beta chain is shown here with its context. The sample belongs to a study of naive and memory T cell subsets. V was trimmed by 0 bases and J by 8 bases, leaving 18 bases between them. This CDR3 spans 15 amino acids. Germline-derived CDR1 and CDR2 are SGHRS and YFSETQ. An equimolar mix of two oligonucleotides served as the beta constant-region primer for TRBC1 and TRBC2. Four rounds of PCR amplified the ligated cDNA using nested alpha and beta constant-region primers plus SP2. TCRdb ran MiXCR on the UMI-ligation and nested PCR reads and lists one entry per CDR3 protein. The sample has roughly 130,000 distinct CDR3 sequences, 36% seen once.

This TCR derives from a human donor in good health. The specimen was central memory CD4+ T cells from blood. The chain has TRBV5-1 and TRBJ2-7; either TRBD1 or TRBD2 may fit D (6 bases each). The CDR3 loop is CASSLGGADAGKQYF. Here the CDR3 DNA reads TGCGCCAGCAGCTTGGGGGGGGCGGACGCTGGCAAGCAGTACTTC.